This TCR beta chain was sequenced during a study of cytomegalovirus exposure and HLA in healthy donors. Details on this clone: The target antigen is unknown.

Amplification used 60 Vbeta primers and 13 Jbeta primers. TCRdb's table, derived via immunoSEQ multiplex PCR, lists solely in-frame clones and lacks some. This repertoire shows fewer than 150,000 clones, about 79% found once; its top ten account for 2.8%. The study's findings and limits: Rarity marked most TCR sequences, yet some public TCRs occurred in many donors. In all likelihood, a cluster of highly shared sequence variants was a sequencing artifact.

The TCR sequence derives from a male donor in good health and CMV-seronegative. The sample consisted of PBMCs.

The CDR3 DNA is TGTGCCAGCAGCTGGGCGATTGCAGATACGCAGTATTTT. Protein product: CASSWAIADTQYF. This chain connects TRBV7-9 to TRBJ2-3; D is undetermined. Germline V lookup: CDR1 SEHNR, CDR2 FQNEAQ (reference sequence). This CDR3 comprises 13 residues. V gave up 4 bases and J gave up 4 bases, with 9 bases separating them.